The rows below give T cell receptor beta chains drawn from one sample of a study of T cell repertoires in cytomegalovirus infection. These receptors' antigens are unknown. TCRdb reprocessed the reads with MiXCR, giving one entry per CDR3 protein. Of roughly 120,000 distinct CDR3 sequences detected, 32% appear once; the ten largest clones hold roughly 50%. This specimen was CD8+ T cells from cultured PBMCs, taken from culture after CMV antigen stimulation. The receptors shown here come from a human donor in good health (CMV status not recorded). Some clones in this sample may be carry-over from other donors' samples. Both conserved end residues are part of each CDR3.

v_call	j_call	cdr3_aa
TRBV12-3/TRBV12-4	TRBJ1-1	CASNSKGMNTEAFF
TRBV6-6	TRBJ2-3	CASSYSSQTPDTQYF
TRBV6-1	TRBJ2-7	CASSDPGQGPYLGRTRYF
TRBV5-4	TRBJ1-1	CASTGTVNTEAFF
TRBV4-3	TRBJ2-7	CASSQDTTSDSYEQYF
TRBV20-1	TRBJ1-1	CSASEGTGMNTEAFF
TRBV10-2	TRBJ2-7	CAISPGGLGEQYF
TRBV19	TRBJ2-1	CASARRAFRDEQFF
TRBV15	TRBJ1-1	CATSRAPSTEAFF
TRBV13	TRBJ1-3	CASSLGGNTIYF